These T cell receptor beta chains were read from a single sample in a study of T cell repertoires in cytomegalovirus infection. These receptors' antigens are unknown. TCRdb passed the reads through MiXCR, listing each CDR3 protein once. The repertoire holds roughly 990,000 distinct CDR3 sequences, with about a third as singletons. The sample here was cultured CD8+ T cells from PBMCs, taken from culture after CMV antigen stimulation. The receptors stem from a human donor in good health (CMV status not recorded). Some clones in this sample may be carry-over from other donors' samples. Each CDR3 is given with its conserved first and last residue. D genes are given only for firm matches. Clone size is given for some rows only: seen once, a few or many times, or a class if the clone is expanded.

TRBV7-9,TRBD2,NA,TRBJ2-7,15,TGTGCCAGCAGAAGCGGGACGGCGAGCTCCTACGAGCAGTACTTC,CASRSGTASSYEQYF
TRBV3-1,NA,NA,TRBJ2-7,13,TGTGCCAGCAGCCCACGGGGCAGCGTCGAGCAGTACTTC,CASSPRGSVEQYF
TRBV15,NA,few,TRBJ1-3,15,TGTGCCACCAACCCGACACCTTTCTCTGGAAACACCATATATTTT,CATNPTPFSGNTIYF
TRBV7-9,NA,few,TRBJ1-2,17,TGTGCCAGCAGCTTAGCTGAGCCGGGGGCTAGGGGATATGGCTACACCTTC,CASSLAEPGARGYGYTF
TRBV28,TRBD1,NA,TRBJ1-5,16,TGTGCCAGCAGTTTCCCAGGGGGTAATAGCAATCAGCCCCAGCATTTT,CASSFPGGNSNQPQHF
TRBV27,TRBD1,NA,TRBJ2-3,16,TGTGCCAGCAATTCCGGGACAGTGGGATCCACAGATACGCAGTATTTT,CASNSGTVGSTDTQYF
TRBV9,NA,few,TRBJ1-5,14,TGTGCCAGCAGCGTAGACGGGGGGCATCAGCCCCAGCATTTT,CASSVDGGHQPQHF
TRBV12-5,NA,NA,TRBJ2-2,14,TGTGCCCAGAGGGCTAGCGTGAACACCGGGGAGCTGTTTTTT,CAQRASVNTGELFF
TRBV6-2/TRBV6-3,NA,few,TRBJ2-5,12,TGTGCCAGCACCATATGGGGTGAGACCCAGTACTTC,CASTIWGETQYF
TRBV7-9,NA,many,TRBJ1-2,15,TGTGCCAGCAGCTTGGGGGATACTTTTAACTATGGCTACACCTTC,CASSLGDTFNYGYTF
TRBV10-3,NA,NA,TRBJ1-3,13,TGTGCCATCACCCCAGGGGATGGAAACACCATATATTTT,CAITPGDGNTIYF
TRBV12-3/TRBV12-4,TRBD1,NA,TRBJ2-5,16,TGTGCCAGCAGCCTACAGGGGACCTTGGGGGCGGAGACCCAGTACTTC,CASSLQGTLGAETQYF
TRBV10-3,TRBD2,NA,TRBJ2-7,17,TGTGCCATCAGAGGACTAGCGGGGGCCGCGGCCGACTACGAGCAGTACTTC,CAIRGLAGAAADYEQYF
TRBV24-1,NA,NA,TRBJ1-5,14,TGTGCCACCAGTGGTTCCAGAGGGGGTCAGCCCCAGCATTTT,CATSGSRGGQPQHF
TRBV7-9,NA,few,TRBJ2-2,17,TGTGCCAGCAGCTCTACTAACAGCGATCGGGACACCGGGGAGCTGTTTTTT,CASSSTNSDRDTGELFF
TRBV2,TRBD1,NA,TRBJ2-2,18,TGTGCCAGCAGTGAAAAGTCAGGACAGGGGACCTACACCGGGGAGCTGTTTTTT,CASSEKSGQGTYTGELFF
TRBV7-8,NA,many,TRBJ2-3,17,TGTGCCAGCAGCTTAAAGAAAAGATACTTAGGGCCAGATACGCAGTATTTT,CASSLKKRYLGPDTQYF
TRBV5-4,NA,few,TRBJ2-5,13,TGTGCCAGCAGCCCGCGGGACAGTGAGACCCAGTACTTC,CASSPRDSETQYF
TRBV7-9,TRBD2,few,TRBJ2-3,19,TGTGCCAGCAGCTCAGCCGGGACTAGCGGGGGGGAAAGCACAGATACGCAGTATTTT,CASSSAGTSGGESTDTQYF
TRBV4-1,NA,NA,TRBJ1-5,15,TGCGCCAGCAGCCAAAGGCAGGAGGGGATTTGGCCCCAGCATTTT,CASSQRQEGIWPQHF
TRBV6-6,NA,NA,TRBJ1-1,15,TGTGCCAGCAGTTTTACAGGCGCGAAGAACACTGAAGCTTTCTTT,CASSFTGAKNTEAFF
TRBV6-2/TRBV6-3,NA,NA,TRBJ1-4,15,TGTGCCAGCAGTTACCGGAGACAGCGGACCGAAAAACTGTTTTTT,CASSYRRQRTEKLFF
TRBV7-6,NA,many,TRBJ2-3,15,TGTGCCAGCAGCTCCCGGACAAACAGCACAGATACGCAGTATTTT,CASSSRTNSTDTQYF
TRBV6-7,NA,NA,TRBJ2-7,16,TGTGCCAGCAGTTCCCTCACCCGGACTAACTCCTACGAGCAGTACTTC,CASSSLTRTNSYEQYF
TRBV27,TRBD1,NA,TRBJ1-6,13,TGTGCCAGCAGTTTAGGGGGACAGGGGGTAATCCACTTT,CASSLGGQGVIHF
TRBV5-4,NA,NA,TRBJ2-7,14,TGTGCCAGCGCCGGAGAGGGGTTCTACTACGAGCAGTACTTC,CASAGEGFYYEQYF
TRBV7-9,NA,many,TRBJ2-1,12,TGTGCCAGCAGCTTTAGTCCTAATGAGCAGTTCTTC,CASSFSPNEQFF
TRBV14,NA,few,TRBJ1-4,14,TGTGCCAGCAGCCAGGAAAATCAGGAGGAAAAACTGTTTTTT,CASSQENQEEKLFF
TRBV6-2/TRBV6-3,TRBD2,NA,TRBJ2-5,14,TGTGCCAGCAGCCATAGCGGGGGTGCTGGGGCCCAGTACTTC,CASSHSGGAGAQYF
TRBV11-2,NA,NA,TRBJ1-1,16,TGTGCCAGCAGCTCAACCGGACCAGGGATGAACACTGAAGCTTTCTTT,CASSSTGPGMNTEAFF
TRBV7-6,NA,many,TRBJ1-6,13,TGTGCCAGCAGCTTAGGGGGGAGCTCACCCCTCCACTTT,CASSLGGSSPLHF
TRBV6-5,TRBD2,few,TRBJ2-1,15,TGTGCCAGCAGTCTTATAGCGGGGGCATACAATGAGCAGTTCTTC,CASSLIAGAYNEQFF
TRBV7-2,TRBD2,many,TRBJ2-5,16,TGTGCCAGCAGGCCACCGCGCGGGGGGGGACTGGAGACCCAGTACTTC,CASRPPRGGGLETQYF
TRBV27,NA,NA,TRBJ1-5,14,TGTGCCAGCAGTTTAAAACAGGGATATCAGCCCCAGCATTTT,CASSLKQGYQPQHF
TRBV4-1,TRBD1,NA,TRBJ1-4,15,TGCGCCAGCAGCCCTGACGGGACAGGGGATGAAAAACTGTTTTTT,CASSPDGTGDEKLFF